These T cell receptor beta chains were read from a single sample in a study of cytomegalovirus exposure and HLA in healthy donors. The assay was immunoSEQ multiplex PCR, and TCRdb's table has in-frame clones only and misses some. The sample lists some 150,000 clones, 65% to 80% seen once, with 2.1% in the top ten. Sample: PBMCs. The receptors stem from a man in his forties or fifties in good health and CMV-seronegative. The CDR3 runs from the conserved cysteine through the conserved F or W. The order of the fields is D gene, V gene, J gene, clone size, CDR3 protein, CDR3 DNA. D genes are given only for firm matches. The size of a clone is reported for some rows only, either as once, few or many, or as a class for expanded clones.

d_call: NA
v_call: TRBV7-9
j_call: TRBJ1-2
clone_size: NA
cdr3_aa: CASSLDFTGYTF
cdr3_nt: TGTGCCAGCAGCTTAGACTTTACTGGCTACACCTTC

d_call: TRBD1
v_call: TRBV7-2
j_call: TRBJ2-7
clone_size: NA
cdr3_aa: CASSSGTGAHYEQYF
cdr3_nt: TGTGCCAGCAGTTCCGGGACAGGGGCCCACTACGAGCAGTACTTC

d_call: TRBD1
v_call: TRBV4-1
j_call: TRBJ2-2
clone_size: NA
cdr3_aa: CASSQDHRQGSRVSTGELFF
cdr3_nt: TGCGCCAGCAGCCAAGATCACAGACAGGGGAGTCGGGTTAGCACCGGGGAGCTGTTTTTT

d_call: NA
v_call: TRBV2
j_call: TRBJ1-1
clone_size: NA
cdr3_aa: CASRLTGNTEAFF
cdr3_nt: TGTGCCAGCCGCCTGACGGGGAACACTGAAGCTTTCTTT

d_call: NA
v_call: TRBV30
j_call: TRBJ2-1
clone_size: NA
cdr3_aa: CAWSVRRGLRNEQFF
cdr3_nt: TGTGCCTGGAGTGTACGCAGAGGCTTGAGAAATGAGCAGTTCTTC

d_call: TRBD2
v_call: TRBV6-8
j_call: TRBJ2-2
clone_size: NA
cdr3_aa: CASSLVAGTGELFF
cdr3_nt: TGTGCCAGCAGTTTGGTAGCGGGCACCGGGGAGCTGTTTTTT

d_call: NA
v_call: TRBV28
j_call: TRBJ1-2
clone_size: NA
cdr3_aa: CASSVTTKTTGIPGGYTF
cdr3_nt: TGTGCCAGCAGTGTCACCACCAAAACTACAGGGATTCCGGGTGGCTACACCTTC

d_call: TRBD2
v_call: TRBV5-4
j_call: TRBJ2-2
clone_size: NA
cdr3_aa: CASSSGLAGGPGVTGELFF
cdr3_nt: TGTGCCAGCAGCTCCGGACTAGCGGGAGGGCCAGGCGTCACCGGGGAGCTGTTTTTT

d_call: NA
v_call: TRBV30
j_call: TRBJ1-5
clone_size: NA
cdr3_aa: CAWSVSRHNQPQHF
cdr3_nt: TGTGCCTGGAGTGTAAGCAGGCACAATCAGCCCCAGCATTTT

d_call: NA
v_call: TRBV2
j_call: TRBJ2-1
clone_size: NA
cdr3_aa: CASRWGHSDYYNEQFF
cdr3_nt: TGTGCCAGCAGGTGGGGCCACTCCGATTACTACAATGAGCAGTTCTTC

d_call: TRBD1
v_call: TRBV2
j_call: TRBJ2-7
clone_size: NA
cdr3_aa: CASRQQGGGFYEQYF
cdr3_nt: TGTGCCAGCAGGCAACAGGGGGGCGGGTTCTACGAGCAGTACTTC

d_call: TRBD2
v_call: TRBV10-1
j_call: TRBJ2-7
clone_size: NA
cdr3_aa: CASTLTEREDSYEQYF
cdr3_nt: TGCGCCAGCACCCTAACAGAGCGGGAGGACTCCTACGAGCAGTACTTC

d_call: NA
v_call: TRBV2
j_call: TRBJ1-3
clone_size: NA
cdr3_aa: CASSDRDILNTIYF
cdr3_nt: TGTGCCAGCAGTGACAGGGATATTTTGAACACCATATATTTT

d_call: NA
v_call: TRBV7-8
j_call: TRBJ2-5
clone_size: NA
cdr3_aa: CASSPRGPGETQYF
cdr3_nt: TGTGCCAGCAGCCCCCGAGGGCCTGGGGAGACCCAGTACTTC

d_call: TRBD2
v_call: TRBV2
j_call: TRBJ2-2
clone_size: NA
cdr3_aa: CASSITSGRGNTGELFF
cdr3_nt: TGTGCCAGCAGTATTACTAGCGGGAGGGGTAACACCGGGGAGCTGTTTTTT

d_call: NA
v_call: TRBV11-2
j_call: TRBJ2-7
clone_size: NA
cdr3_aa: CASSLDGGGTVHEQYF
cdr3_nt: TGTGCCAGCAGCTTAGATGGAGGAGGGACCGTCCACGAGCAGTACTTC

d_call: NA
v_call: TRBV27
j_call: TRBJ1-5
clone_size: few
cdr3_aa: CASSSPGHDSNQPQHF
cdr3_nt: TGTGCCAGCAGTTCACCCGGACATGATAGCAATCAGCCCCAGCATTTT

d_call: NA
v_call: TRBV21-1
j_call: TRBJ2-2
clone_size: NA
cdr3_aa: CASSKVGTGNTGELFF
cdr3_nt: NA

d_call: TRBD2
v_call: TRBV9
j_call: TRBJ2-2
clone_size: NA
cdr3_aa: CASSTLAGGGGELFF
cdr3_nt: TGTGCCAGCAGCACACTAGCGGGAGGGGGCGGGGAGCTGTTTTTT

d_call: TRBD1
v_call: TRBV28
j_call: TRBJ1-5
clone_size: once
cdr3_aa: CASSSWQGAGQPQHF
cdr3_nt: TGTGCCAGCAGTTCGTGGCAGGGGGCTGGACAGCCCCAGCATTTT

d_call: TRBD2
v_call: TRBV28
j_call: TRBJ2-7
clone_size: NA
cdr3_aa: CASSLSPSGRPIYEQYF
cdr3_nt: TGTGCCAGCAGTTTAAGTCCTAGCGGGAGGCCAATCTACGAGCAGTACTTC

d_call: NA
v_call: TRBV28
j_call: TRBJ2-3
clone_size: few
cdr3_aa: CASIGKTDTQYF
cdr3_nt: TGTGCCAGCATTGGCAAGACAGATACGCAGTATTTT

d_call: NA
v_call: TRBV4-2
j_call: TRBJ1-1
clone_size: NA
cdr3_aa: CASRQANTEAFF
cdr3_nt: TGTGCCAGCAGACAGGCAAACACTGAAGCTTTCTTT

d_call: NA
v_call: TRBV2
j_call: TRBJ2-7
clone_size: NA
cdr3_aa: CASSGGNRQYF
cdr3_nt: TGTGCCAGCAGTGGGGGCAATCGGCAGTACTTC

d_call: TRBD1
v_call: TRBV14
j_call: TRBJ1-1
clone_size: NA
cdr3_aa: CASSRPGTGVNTEAFF
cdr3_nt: TGTGCCAGCAGCCGTCCCGGGACAGGGGTGAACACTGAAGCTTTCTTT

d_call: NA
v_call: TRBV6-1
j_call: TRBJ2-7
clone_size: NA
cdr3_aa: CASSEEREQYF
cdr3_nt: TGTGCCAGCAGTGAAGAGCGCGAGCAGTACTTC

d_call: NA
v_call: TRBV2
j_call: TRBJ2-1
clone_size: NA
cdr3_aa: CASSHPLQSSYNEQFF
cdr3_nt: TGTGCCAGCTCTCATCCTCTACAGAGCTCCTACAATGAGCAGTTCTTC

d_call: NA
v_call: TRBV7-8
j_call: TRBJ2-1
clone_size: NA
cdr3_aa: CASSLGAGFLNEQFF
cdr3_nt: TGTGCCAGCAGCTTAGGGGCGGGATTTTTGAATGAGCAGTTCTTC

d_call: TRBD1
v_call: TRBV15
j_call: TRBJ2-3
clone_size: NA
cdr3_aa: CATAGRGQGSDTQYF
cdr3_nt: TGTGCCACCGCGGGCCGTGGACAGGGTTCGGATACGCAGTATTTT

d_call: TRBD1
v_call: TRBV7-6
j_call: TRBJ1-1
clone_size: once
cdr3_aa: CASSLTGPREAFF
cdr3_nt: TGTGCCAGCAGCCTGACAGGGCCCCGTGAAGCTTTCTTT

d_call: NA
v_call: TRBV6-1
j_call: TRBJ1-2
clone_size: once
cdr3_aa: CASSVDILPGNYGYTF
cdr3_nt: TGTGCCAGCAGTGTAGACATCCTACCGGGGAACTATGGCTACACCTTC

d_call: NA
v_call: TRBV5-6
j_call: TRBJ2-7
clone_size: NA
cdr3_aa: CASSDQGQGYEQYF
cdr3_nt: TGTGCCAGCAGCGATCAGGGACAAGGCTACGAGCAGTACTTC

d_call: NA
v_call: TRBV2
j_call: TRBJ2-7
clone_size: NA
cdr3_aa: CASSATGYEQYF
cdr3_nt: TGTGCCAGCAGCGCTACAGGGTACGAGCAGTACTTC

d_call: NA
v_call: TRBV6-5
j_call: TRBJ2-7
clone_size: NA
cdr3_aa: CASGYGRGYEQYF
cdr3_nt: TGTGCCAGCGGGTATGGCAGGGGTTACGAGCAGTACTTC

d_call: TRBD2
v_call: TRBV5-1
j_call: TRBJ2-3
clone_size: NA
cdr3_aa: CASSPSGRAPDTQYF
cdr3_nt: TGCGCCAGCAGCCCCAGCGGGAGGGCCCCAGATACGCAGTATTTT

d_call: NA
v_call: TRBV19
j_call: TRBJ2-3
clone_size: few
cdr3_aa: CASSQGKRTDTQYF
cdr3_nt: TGTGCCAGTAGTCAGGGGAAGCGCACAGATACGCAGTATTTT

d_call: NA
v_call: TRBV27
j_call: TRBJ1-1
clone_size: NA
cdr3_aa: CASSFGGLGTEAFF
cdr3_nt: TGTGCCAGCAGTTTCGGGGGGCTTGGCACTGAAGCTTTCTTT

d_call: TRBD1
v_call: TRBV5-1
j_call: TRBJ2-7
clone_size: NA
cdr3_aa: CATSQLQGHEQYF
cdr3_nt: TGCGCCACGTCGCAGTTACAGGGGCACGAGCAGTACTTC

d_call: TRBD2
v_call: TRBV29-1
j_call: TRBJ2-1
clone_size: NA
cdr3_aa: CSANGAGAGEQFF
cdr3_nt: TGCAGCGCCAACGGAGCGGGGGCTGGTGAGCAGTTCTTC

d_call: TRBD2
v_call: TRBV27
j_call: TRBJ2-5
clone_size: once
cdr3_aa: CASSWTSGQETQYF
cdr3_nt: TGTGCCAGCAGCTGGACTAGCGGGCAAGAGACCCAGTACTTC

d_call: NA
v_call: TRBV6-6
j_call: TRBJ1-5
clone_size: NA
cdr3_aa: CASSYSTAGSNQPQHF
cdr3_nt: TGTGCCAGCAGTTACTCGACGGCGGGTAGCAATCAGCCCCAGCATTTT

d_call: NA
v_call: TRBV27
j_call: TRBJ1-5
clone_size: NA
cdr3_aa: CAIGHSEDQPQHF
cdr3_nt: TGTGCCATAGGACACTCAGAGGATCAGCCCCAGCATTTT

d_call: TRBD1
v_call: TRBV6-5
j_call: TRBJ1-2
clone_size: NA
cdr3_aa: CASTQNTRGGYTF
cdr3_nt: TGTGCCAGCACACAGAACACCAGGGGGGGCTACACCTTC

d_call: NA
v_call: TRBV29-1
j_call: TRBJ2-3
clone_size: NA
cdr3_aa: CSVVRRSPGADTQYF
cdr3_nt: TGCAGCGTTGTCCGAAGGTCCCCAGGGGCAGATACGCAGTATTTT

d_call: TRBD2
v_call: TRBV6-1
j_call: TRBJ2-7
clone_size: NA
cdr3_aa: CAIRIAGGIHEQYF
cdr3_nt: TGTGCCATCCGTATCGCGGGAGGGATCCACGAGCAGTACTTC

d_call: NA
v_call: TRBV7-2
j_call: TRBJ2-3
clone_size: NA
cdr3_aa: CASSLRTGPDTQYF
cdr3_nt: TGTGCCAGCAGCTTACGGACTGGTCCAGATACGCAGTATTTT

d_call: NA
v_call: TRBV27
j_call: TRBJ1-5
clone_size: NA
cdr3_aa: CASSLQLGDQPQHF
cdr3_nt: TGTGCCAGCAGTTTGCAGTTAGGGGATCAGCCCCAGCATTTT

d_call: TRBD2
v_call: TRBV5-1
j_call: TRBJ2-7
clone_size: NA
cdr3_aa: CASSFAGDEQYF
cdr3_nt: TGCGCCAGCAGCTTCGCGGGAGACGAGCAGTACTTC

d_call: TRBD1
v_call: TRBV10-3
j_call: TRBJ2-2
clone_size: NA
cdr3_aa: CAISESRDRGADTGELFF
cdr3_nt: TGTGCCATCAGTGAGTCGCGAGACAGGGGCGCGGACACCGGGGAGCTGTTTTTT

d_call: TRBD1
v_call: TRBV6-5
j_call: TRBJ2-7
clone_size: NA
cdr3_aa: CASSYSSGGYEQYF
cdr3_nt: TGTGCCAGCAGTTACTCTTCAGGGGGCTACGAGCAGTACTTC

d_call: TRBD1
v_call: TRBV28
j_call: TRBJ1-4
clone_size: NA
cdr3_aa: CASSASWTGAEKLFF
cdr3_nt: TGTGCCAGCAGCGCATCTTGGACAGGGGCTGAAAAACTGTTTTTT

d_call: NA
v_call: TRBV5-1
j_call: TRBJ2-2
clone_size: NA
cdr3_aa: CASSLDTPNTGELFF
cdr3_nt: TGCGCCAGCAGCTTGGACACGCCGAACACCGGGGAGCTGTTTTTT

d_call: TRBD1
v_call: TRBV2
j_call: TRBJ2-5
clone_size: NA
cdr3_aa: CASSEFGTGGDEQYF
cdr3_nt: TGTGCCAGCAGTGAGTTCGGGACAGGGGGCGATGAGCAGTACTTC